The source of this T cell receptor beta chain is a study of OX40 agonist ivuxolimab in advanced cancers. Looking at the study overall: Dose-escalation patients suffered from hepatocellular carcinoma, melanoma, renal cell or head and neck cancer. Earlier anti-PD-1, anti-PD-L1 or anti-CTLA-4 therapy was permitted; about 44% had received some.

The protocol was immunoSEQ multiplex PCR, while the TCRdb copy is restricted to in-frame clones and leaves out a portion. The sample lists 70,000 to 95,000 clones, over 75% seen once, with approximately 4% in the top ten. J gave up 9 bases and V 2 bases, and 13 bases lay outside the gene matches. Germline values: CDR1 SGHRS, CDR2 YFSETQ. This CDR3 region has 16 residues. The clonotype comes from an adult with an advanced solid tumor such as melanoma, head and neck, liver or kidney cancer. The source was CD4+ or CD8+ T cells sorted from blood, collected in a trial of the OX40 agonist ivuxolimab. The genes are TRBV5-1 and TRBJ2-1; TRBD2 matches at 8 bases. Here the CDR3 reads CASSFVGRARFSEQFF. CDR3 DNA: TGCGCCAGCAGCTTCGTCGGGAGGGCCAGGTTCAGTGAGCAGTTCTTC.